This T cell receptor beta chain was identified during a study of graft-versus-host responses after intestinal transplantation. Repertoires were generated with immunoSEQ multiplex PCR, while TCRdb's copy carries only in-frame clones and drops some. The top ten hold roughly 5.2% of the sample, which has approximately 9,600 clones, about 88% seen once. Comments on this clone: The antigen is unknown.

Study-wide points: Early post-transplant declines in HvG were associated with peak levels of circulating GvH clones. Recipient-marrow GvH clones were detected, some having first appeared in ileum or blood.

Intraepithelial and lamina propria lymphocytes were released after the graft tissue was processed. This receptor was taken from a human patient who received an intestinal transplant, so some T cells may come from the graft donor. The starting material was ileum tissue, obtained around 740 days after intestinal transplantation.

In DNA form, the CDR3 reads TGTGCCAGCAGTGTTAGTCCCGCTAGCGGAGGCACAGATACGCAGTATTTT. It specifies CASSVSPASGGTDTQYF. The chain carries TRBV6-1 and TRBJ2-3; 7 positions match TRBD2. The germline V gene has CDR1 MNHNS and CDR2 SASEGT. The CDR3 is 17 residues long. Germline trimming cut 4 bases from V and 1 base from J; bases unmatched to any gene: 11.